This paragraph reports one TCR beta chain. The antigen remains unidentified. The junction departs from the called germline gene at one end, perhaps through a read error. Germline loops: CDR1 WSHSY, CDR2 SAAADI. The length of the CDR3 is 14 residues. This sample was taken from a study of read filtering for tumor transcriptome and immune sequencing. About the research overall: Patients were some 16 male and roughly 15 female, mean age roughly 70 years, range about 47 to 85. Whole-transcriptome libraries were prepared after DNase treatment. IR-seq gave about 4.05 to 11 million TCR reads per sample; RNA-seq gave roughly 75 to 1,400.

General study findings and limits: Sorted CD138-negative bone marrow cells were not purified T cells.

Molecular barcoded adaptors covering alpha/delta and beta/gamma chains were used on roughly 400 ng RNA. A single record per CDR3 protein comes from TCRdb applying MiXCR to the reads. Here the sample spans 11,000 to 15,000 distinct CDR3 sequences, 20% being singletons. The TCR comes from a donor at least 40 years old with multiple myeloma. The chain links TRBV10-2 to TRBJ2-5; 7 positions agree with TRBD2. The specimen sequenced was a population of CD138-negative cells sorted from bone marrow. CDR3 DNA sequence: TGCACCAGCGGAATGGGAGGGGACGGAGAGACCCAGTACTTC. It specifies CTSGMGGDGETQYF.